The following is a T cell receptor beta chain sequence with its context. Its antigen remains unidentified. The data stem from a study of cytomegalovirus exposure and HLA in healthy donors. Findings and limits, study-wide: TRBV6-2, TRBV6-3 and other indistinguishable V segments were excluded. A later analysis found common viral pathogens apparently linked to several of the most significant clusters. Data from an earlier analysis indicated that most TCR beta V segments were productive either about 87% or about 30% of the time.

The PCR contained 60 Vbeta and 13 Jbeta primers. Generated by immunoSEQ multiplex PCR, the TCRdb table keeps only in-frame clones and is missing some. The repertoire holds about 200,000 clones, with 75% to 80% as singletons. V shed 0 bases and J 8 bases; nucleotides not matched to a gene: 5. The CDR3 has 15 amino acids. Germline V CDR1 and CDR2: SGHNT, YENEEA. This TCR derives from a man aged 18 to 29 in good health and CMV-seronegative. The chain links TRBV11-3 to TRBJ2-4; 9 nucleotides line up with TRBD1. The source material was PBMCs. The CDR3 is CASSLEGQGLYIQYF. The CDR3 DNA is TGTGCCAGCAGCTTAGAGGGACAGGGTTTGTACATTCAGTACTTC.